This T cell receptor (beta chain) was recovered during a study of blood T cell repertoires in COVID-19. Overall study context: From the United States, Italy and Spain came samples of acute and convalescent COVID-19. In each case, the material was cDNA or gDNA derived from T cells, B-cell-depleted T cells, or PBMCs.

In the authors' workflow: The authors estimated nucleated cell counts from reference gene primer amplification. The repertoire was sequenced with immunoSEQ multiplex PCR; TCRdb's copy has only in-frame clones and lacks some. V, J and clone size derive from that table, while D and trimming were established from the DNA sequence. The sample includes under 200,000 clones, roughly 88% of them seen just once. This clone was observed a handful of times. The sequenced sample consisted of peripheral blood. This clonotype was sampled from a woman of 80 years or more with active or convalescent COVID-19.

CDR3 DNA sequence: TGTGCCTGGAGTCCTCCGGACAGGGCTGGAAACACCATATATTTT. It yields the protein CAWSPPDRAGNTIYF. The genes are TRBV30 and TRBJ1-3, with TRBD1 identical over 8 bases. CDR1 is GTSNPN, CDR2 SVGIG, per germline (reference sequence). V shed 2 bases, J shed 2 bases, and the junction held 5 bases outside the gene matches. The length of the CDR3 is 15 residues.